These 21 T cell receptor beta chains came from one sample sequenced in a study of cytomegalovirus exposure and HLA in healthy donors. The PCR employed 60 Vbeta primers together with 13 Jbeta primers. Some clones are missing from TCRdb's copy, which holds only in-frame ones; the method was immunoSEQ multiplex PCR. This table has 150,000 to 200,000 clones, approximately 81% appearing once. The specimen sequenced was PBMCs. These TCRs come from a woman aged 50 to 60 in good health and CMV-seronegative.

The chain combines TRBV27 with TRBJ2-2; no firm D call. Trimming shortened V by 6 bases and J by 6 bases, and 14 bases separated the two germline ends. The germline V gene has CDR1 MNHEY and CDR2 SMNVEV (reference sequence). The CDR3 extends over 14 amino acids. The CDR3 sequence: CASSLGTRAGELFF. The CDR3, as DNA: TGTGCCAGCAGCTTAGGTACCCGGGCCGGGGAGCTGTTTTTT.

The rearrangement joins TRBV28 to TRBJ2-4; 11 nucleotides match TRBD2. The germline gives CDR1 MDHEN, CDR2 SYDVKM. Trimming took 1 base from V and 12 from J; bases not matched to a gene: 5. The CDR3 length is 14 residues. The CDR3 DNA reads as TGTGCCAGCAGTTTATTAGCGGGAGGGGGAAGTCAGTACTTC. Protein product: CASSLLAGGGSQYF.

Worth noting for this clone: A junction end diverges from the germline sequence, so it may reflect a read error. This rearrangement joins TRBV7-9 to TRBJ2-5; D gene ambiguous. Germline V CDR1 and CDR2: SEHNR, FQNEAQ (reference sequence). The CDR3 has 10 amino acids. The CDR3 protein is CSSTGETQYF. The CDR3 DNA is TGTTCCAGCACCGGGGAGACCCAGTACTTC.

This chain joins TRBV7-2 and TRBJ1-1, with D possibly being TRBD1 (5 bases). Trimming took off 0 bases at V and 1 base at J, with 21 bases between the two ends. Germline-derived CDR1 and CDR2 are SGHTA and FQGNSA. The CDR3 loop spans 19 amino acids. CDR3 sequence reads: CASSLAVGRVISKNTEAFF. The CDR3 DNA follows: TGTGCCAGCAGCTTAGCGGTCGGCAGGGTTATCAGTAAGAACACTGAAGCTTTCTTT.

This clone was observed a handful of times. The V and J genes are TRBV5-1 and TRBJ1-1; TRBD1 might be the D (5 bases). Germline CDR1 reads SGHRS; CDR2 reads YFSETQ. The V and J ends lost 4 bases and 0 bases respectively, with 10 bases between them. The CDR3 consists of 14 residues. This CDR3 is CASSTSTVNTEAFF. For the CDR3, the DNA is TGCGCCAGCAGCACTTCGACAGTGAACACTGAAGCTTTCTTT.

The J gene is TRBJ2-5, the V gene TRBV19; TRBD1 matches 9 bases. The V and J ends lost 9 bases and 5 bases, in that order; junction bases with no gene match: 7. Germline loops: CDR1 LNHDA, CDR2 SQIVND (reference sequence). The CDR3 covers 13 residues. Here the CDR3 reads CASNRGRGETQYF. In DNA form, the CDR3 reads TGTGCCAGCAACAGGGGGCGCGGGGAGACCCAGTACTTC.

The J gene is TRBJ2-7, the V gene TRBV19, with 8 bases matching TRBD1. V lost 4 bases, J lost 3 bases, and 5 bases stayed unmatched. Germline V gene data show CDR1 as LNHDA and CDR2 as SQIVND (reference sequence). The CDR3 totals 14 residues. As DNA, the CDR3 is TGTGCCAGTAGTACCGCAGGGGGCAGCTACGAGCAGTACTTC. As protein: CASSTAGGSYEQYF.

This clone was seen only a few times. CDR3 coding DNA: TGTGCCAGCTCATCGGGACTACAAGAGACCCAGTACTTC. As protein: CASSSGLQETQYF. V and J are TRBV18 and TRBJ2-5, with 7 bases matching TRBD2. The CDR3 is made up of 13 amino acids. Per germline, CDR1 KGHSH and CDR2 LQKENI. The trim removed 5 bases at V and 2 bases at J, leaving 2 bases unmatched.

In this sample, this clone turned up a few times. V and J are TRBV28 and TRBJ2-7, with D perhaps matching TRBD2 (6 bases). V was cut by 5 bases and J by 3 bases, with 14 bases left in between. Germline V gene sequence: CDR1 MDHEN, CDR2 SYDVKM. The CDR3 totals 14 residues. The CDR3 spells CASSLVVGGYEQYF. The DNA for the CDR3 is TGTGCCAGCAGTCTCGTCGTGGGGGGCTACGAGCAGTACTTC.

The J gene is TRBJ2-4, the V gene TRBV28, with TRBD2 matching 11 bases. The V gene end was trimmed by 5 bases and the J gene end by 0 bases; junction bases not matched to a gene: 6. Germline CDR1 reads MDHEN; CDR2 reads SYDVKM. The CDR3 has 17 residues. This CDR3 reads CASSPPSGGLAKNIQYF. The CDR3 nucleotides are TGTGCCAGCAGTCCGCCTAGCGGGGGGCTAGCCAAAAACATTCAGTACTTC.

The chain has TRBV7-9 and TRBJ2-1; maybe TRBD1 (5 bases). This CDR3 is built from 14 residues. V shed 5 bases and J shed 0 bases, with 8 bases lying between them. Germline loops: CDR1 SEHNR, CDR2 FQNEAQ (reference sequence). CDR3 DNA sequence: TGTGCCAGCAGCCAAGACAGCTCCTACAATGAGCAGTTCTTC. It translates to CASSQDSSYNEQFF.

The V gene is TRBV28, the J gene TRBJ2-7, with D unclear. The CDR3 length is 13 residues. With 2 bases removed from V and 6 bases from J, the gap between germline ends came to 11 bases. CDR1 and CDR2 from the germline V gene are MDHEN and SYDVKM. The CDR3 DNA reads as TGTGCCAGCAGTTTAACTACCCATGGCGAGCAGTACTTC. Its translation is CASSLTTHGEQYF.

J is TRBJ2-1 and V is TRBV7-3; TRBD2 matches at 7 bases. Germline CDR1 and CDR2: SGHTA and FQGTGA. This CDR3 has 18 residues. Losses at the gene ends were 4 bases for V and 0 bases for J; bases not matched to a gene: 12. The DNA of the CDR3 is TGTGCCAGCAGCTCATCCCCTCGGGCGGGAGTCTCCTACAATGAGCAGTTCTTC. Protein product: CASSSSPRAGVSYNEQFF. Supplemented by reference TRBV7-3 and TRBJ2-1, the full variable domain reads GAGVSQTPSNKVTEKGKYVELRCDPISGHTALYWYRQSLGQGPEFLIYFQGTGAADDSGLPNDRFFAVRPEGSVSTLKIQRTERGDSAVYLCASSSSPRAGVSYNEQFFGPGTRLTVL.

A word on this clone: At one of its ends the junction is not consistent with the germline gene, which may arise from a read error. This CDR3 reads CASRLRLKTEAFF. The CDR3 coding sequence is TGTGCCAGCCGATTGAGGTTGAAAACTGAAGCTTTCTTT. This chain uses TRBV5-4 with TRBJ1-1, with no clear D. The CDR3 sequence is 13 residues long. Germline loops: CDR1 SGHNT, CDR2 YYREEE (reference sequence).

The rearrangement joins TRBV5-4 to TRBJ2-7; D gene unclear. Trimming cost V 0 bases and J 0 bases, with 10 bases left between them. CDR1 is SGHNT and CDR2 is YYREEE in the germline V gene (reference sequence). CDR3 length: 15 residues. The CDR3 DNA reads TGTGCCAGCAGCTTGGGGATAGCCTACTCCTACGAGCAGTACTTC. The encoded protein is CASSLGIAYSYEQYF.

This clone was seen only once. The rearrangement joins TRBV5-6 to TRBJ1-5; tentative D call: TRBD1 (5 bases). CDR3 length equals 15 residues. Trimming cost V 4 bases and J 0 bases, with 11 bases left between them. CDR1 is SGHDT, CDR2 YYEEEE, per germline. This CDR3 reads CASSQRQISNQPQHF. The CDR3 region has the DNA TGTGCCAGCAGCCAGAGACAGATTAGCAATCAGCCCCAGCATTTT.

The chain employs TRBV6-1 and TRBJ1-1; D perhaps matches TRBD1 (6 bases). The CDR3 extends over 14 amino acids. Per germline, CDR1 MNHNS and CDR2 SASEGT. Between the trimmed V and J ends, which lost 6 bases and 6 bases, there was a span of 17 bases. Here the CDR3 reads CASRPRGAVAEAFF. The CDR3 DNA reads as TGTGCCAGCAGACCCAGGGGTGCCGTGGCTGAAGCTTTCTTT.

The chain uses TRBV28 and TRBJ2-3, with D possibly TRBD1 on 6 matching bases. Germline V gene lookup returns CDR1 MDHEN and CDR2 SYDVKM. CDR3 length: 15 amino acids. Trimming removed 3 bases from V and 5 bases from J, with 15 bases in between. The CDR3 DNA reads TGTGCCAGCAGTTTCGGGGACACGATAAGAGATACGCAGTATTTT. Translating gives CASSFGDTIRDTQYF.

This chain joins TRBV28 and TRBJ1-1; 7 bases fit TRBD1. Germline loops: CDR1 MDHEN, CDR2 SYDVKM. This CDR3 comprises 12 residues. Trimming removed 3 bases from V and 11 bases from J; junction bases left unmatched: 6. The CDR3 DNA reads as TGTGCCAGCAGTTTGCCGCAGGGGGGCGCTTTCTTT. This gives the protein CASSLPQGGAFF.

The genes are TRBV5-5 and TRBJ1-3; a possible D gene is TRBD1 (5 bases). The CDR3 spans 15 residues. Germline values: CDR1 SGHKS, CDR2 YYEKEE (reference sequence). Trimming cost V 4 bases and J 2 bases, with 13 bases left between them. This chain's CDR3 is CASSRDGAAGNTIYF. Here the CDR3 DNA reads TGTGCCAGCAGCCGCGATGGGGCAGCTGGAAACACCATATATTTT.

V usage is TRBV19 and J usage is TRBJ1-1; 8 nucleotides match TRBD1. The ends lost 6 bases at V and 4 bases at J; junction bases unmatched: 10. The length of the CDR3 is 15 residues. The germline CDR1 and CDR2 sequences are LNHDA and SQIVND (reference sequence). DNA of the CDR3: TGTGCCAGTAGAACGGGGGGCACAGGGGGCACTGAAGCTTTCTTT. Its translation is CASRTGGTGGTEAFF.